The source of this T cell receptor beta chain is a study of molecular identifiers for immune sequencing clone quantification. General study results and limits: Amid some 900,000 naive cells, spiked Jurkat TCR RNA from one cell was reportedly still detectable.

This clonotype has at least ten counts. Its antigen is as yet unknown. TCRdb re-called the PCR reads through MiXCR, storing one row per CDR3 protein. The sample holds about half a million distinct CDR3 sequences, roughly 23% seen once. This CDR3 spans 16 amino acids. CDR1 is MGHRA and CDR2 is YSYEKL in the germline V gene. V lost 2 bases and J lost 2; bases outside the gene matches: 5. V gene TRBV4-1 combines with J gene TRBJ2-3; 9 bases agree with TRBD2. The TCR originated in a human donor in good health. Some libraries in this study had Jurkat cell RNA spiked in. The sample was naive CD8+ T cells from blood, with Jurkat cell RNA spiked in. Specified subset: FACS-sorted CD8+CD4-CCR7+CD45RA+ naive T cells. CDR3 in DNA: TGCGCCAGCAGCCAATTAGCGGGAGTCTCCACAGATACGCAGTATTTT. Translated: CASSQLAGVSTDTQYF.